This entry lists 18 T cell receptor beta chains sequenced from one sample in a study of cytotoxic CD8 clonotypes in ibrutinib-treated CLL. Using immunoSEQ multiplex PCR, the repertoire was profiled, and TCRdb retains in-frame clones only, with some absent. The sample lists roughly 300,000 clones, around 76% occurring once. Sequenced material: PBMCs, taken at disease progression, from a patient treated with ibrutinib. These receptors were taken from a human donor with chronic lymphocytic leukemia.

This chain links TRBV27 with TRBJ1-3; no clear D gene. The CDR3 contains 12 residues. The germline V gene encodes CDR1 MNHEY and CDR2 SMNVEV (reference sequence). V lost 8 bases and J lost 4, with 9 bases in between. DNA for the CDR3: TGTGCCAGCGGGATTCTGGGAAACACCATATATTTT. Translating gives CASGILGNTIYF.

CDR3: CASSQDGQRGGWNEQFF. The CDR3 region has the DNA TGCGCCAGCAGCCAAGATGGGCAGCGGGGGGGCTGGAATGAGCAGTTCTTC. This sequence joins TRBV4-1 and TRBJ2-1; 10 bases map to TRBD2. Unmatched junction bases numbered 9, after V lost 0 bases and J lost 7 bases. CDR1 MGHRA and CDR2 YSYEKL come from the germline V gene. The CDR3 loop spans 17 amino acids.

This chain uses TRBV6-5 with TRBJ2-7; D is possibly TRBD1 or TRBD2 (5 bases each). Trimming shortened V by 2 bases and J by 3 bases, and 14 bases separated the two germline ends. Germline-derived CDR1 and CDR2 are MNHEY and SVGAGI. The CDR3 has 15 residues. The CDR3 is CASSYGLGTGYEQYF. The DNA for the CDR3 is TGTGCCAGCAGTTACGGTCTGGGGACGGGCTACGAGCAGTACTTC.

The gene calls are TRBV5-4 and TRBJ1-2; the match to TRBD1 covers 8 bases. The CDR3 length is 16 residues. Germline assignment: CDR1 SGHNT and CDR2 YYREEE (reference sequence). Trimming removed 3 bases from V and 1 base from J; junction bases left unmatched: 8. The CDR3 sequence is CASSSPGTGVNYGYTF. The CDR3, as DNA: TGTGCCAGCAGCTCTCCCGGGACAGGCGTTAACTATGGCTACACCTTC.

As to this clone: One end of the junction does not line up with germline, which may come from a read error. The chain has TRBV5-4 and TRBJ1-2; 7 nucleotides match TRBD1. CDR3 length equals 14 residues. CDR1 and CDR2 from the germline V gene are SGHNT and YYREEE (reference sequence). The CDR3 sequence is CASSFPDRISATHF. The CDR3 nucleotides are TGTGCCAGCAGCTTTCCGGACAGGATCAGCGCTACCCACTTC.

The rearrangement joins TRBV7-9 to TRBJ2-7; D is undetermined. V was trimmed by 4 bases and J by 2 bases, leaving 12 bases between them. This CDR3 comprises 14 residues. In germline, CDR1 is SEHNR, CDR2 FQNEAQ (reference sequence). The CDR3 DNA reads as TGTGCCAGCAGCTCGCCCCGGGCGCCCTACGAGCAGTACTTC. It translates to CASSSPRAPYEQYF.

This chain uses TRBV7-2 with TRBJ1-2, with D perhaps matching TRBD1 (6 bases). V dropped 5 bases and J dropped 2 bases, with 27 bases sitting between them. From germline, CDR1 is SGHTA and CDR2 FQGNSA. The CDR3 is made up of 19 amino acids. The CDR3 DNA follows: TGTGCCAGCAGCCAAAGGTCTCAGGGGCTAAGGATAAGGAACTATGGCTACACCTTC. Translating gives CASSQRSQGLRIRNYGYTF.

The gene calls are TRBV27 and TRBJ2-7, with 7 nucleotides matching TRBD1. The CDR3 runs to 14 residues. J lost 4 bases, V lost 5 bases, and 8 bases had no gene match. CDR1 MNHEY and CDR2 SMNVEV come from the germline V gene (reference sequence). The CDR3 region has the DNA TGTGCCAGCAGTGGGAGACAGGGTCTATACGAGCAGTACTTC. Its protein product is CASSGRQGLYEQYF.

This clone has a handful of counts. The CDR3, as DNA: TGTGCCAGCAGCGCGACAGGGGATGGTGAGCAGTTCTTC. This encodes CASSATGDGEQFF. The rearrangement links TRBV9 to TRBJ2-1; TRBD1 aligns across 8 bases. Germline values: CDR1 SGDLS, CDR2 YYNGEE. The CDR3 is 13 amino acids. V gave up 3 bases and J gave up 9 bases; unmatched junction bases: 5. Drawing the rest from reference TRBV9 and TRBJ2-1, the complete variable domain is DSGVTQTPKHLITATGQRVTLRCSPRSGDLSVYWYQQSLDQGLQFLIQYYNGEERAKGNILERFSAQQFPDLHSELNLSSLELGDSALYFCASSATGDGEQFFGPGTRLTVL.

V usage is TRBV4-1 and J usage is TRBJ1-2, with TRBD1 matching 9 bases. The CDR3 runs 15 residues. Germline V gene lookup returns CDR1 MGHRA and CDR2 YSYEKL. V lost 1 base and J lost 2; bases outside the gene matches: 2. CDR3 coding DNA: TGCGCCAGCAGCCAAGGGGGGACAGGGAACTATGGCTACACCTTC. Translating it yields CASSQGGTGNYGYTF.

The chain is built from TRBV15 and TRBJ2-1, with 8 nucleotides matching TRBD2. V shed 1 base, J shed 9 bases, and the junction held 5 bases outside the gene matches. The CDR3 extends over 14 amino acids. Germline loops: CDR1 LNHNV, CDR2 YYDKDF (reference sequence). The CDR3 here is CATSRAGGPSEQFF. The CDR3 DNA follows: TGTGCCACCAGCAGAGCGGGGGGGCCGAGTGAGCAGTTCTTC.

The chain uses TRBV4-3 and TRBJ2-7; D remains unclear. Looked up from germline, CDR1 is LGHNA and CDR2 is YSLEER. The CDR3 is made up of 13 amino acids. V dropped 0 bases and J dropped 3 bases, with 6 bases sitting between them. CDR3 residues: CASSQDRHYEQYF. The DNA for the CDR3 is TGCGCCAGCAGCCAAGACAGGCACTACGAGCAGTACTTC.

Written as DNA, the CDR3 is TGTGCCATCAGTGAGGATAGGCTAGCAAAGACCCAGTACTTC. It encodes CAISEDRLAKTQYF. The gene calls are TRBV10-3 and TRBJ2-5; D is perhaps TRBD2 (5 bases). The V gene lost 2 bases and the J gene lost 6 bases, with 13 bases spanning the gap. The CDR3 covers 14 residues. CDR1 and CDR2 (germline): ENHRY, SYGVKD.

The CDR3 nucleotides read TGCGCCAGCAGCTGGATGACAGGAGGGGACACTGAAGCTTTCTTT. This translates into CASSWMTGGDTEAFF. This chain links TRBV5-1 with TRBJ1-1; a possible D gene is TRBD1 (6 bases). Trimming shortened V by 3 bases and J by 3 bases, and 15 bases separated the two germline ends. There are 15 residues in the CDR3. The germline V gene encodes CDR1 SGHRS and CDR2 YFSETQ.

This sequence joins TRBV7-9 and TRBJ2-1, with TRBD2 matching over 7 bases. V was pared by 0 bases and J by 7 bases, with 0 bases of the junction left unmatched. The CDR3 spans 13 residues. Germline V gene data show CDR1 as SEHNR and CDR2 as FQNEAQ (reference sequence). CDR3 DNA: TGTGCCAGCAGCTTAGCGGGAGGGAATGAGCAGTTCTTC. It specifies CASSLAGGNEQFF.

Here the CDR3 reads CASSPDGNYGYTF. CDR3 in DNA: TGTGCCAGCTCCCCGGACGGAAACTATGGCTACACCTTC. The chain combines TRBV18 with TRBJ1-2; no reliable D call. Germline values: CDR1 KGHSH, CDR2 LQKENI. V lost 6 bases and J 2 bases, leaving 10 bases between the germline ends. The CDR3 contains 13 residues.

This sequence joins TRBV11-2 and TRBJ2-1; possibly TRBD2 for D (6 bases). Trimming shortened V by 3 bases and J by 0 bases, and 12 bases separated the two germline ends. The CDR3 length is 16 residues. Germline V lookup: CDR1 SGHAT, CDR2 FQNNGV. In DNA form, the CDR3 reads TGTGCCAGCAGCTTCTTAGGGAGGAGCTCCTACAATGAGCAGTTCTTC. Translation gives CASSFLGRSSYNEQFF.

CDR3 in amino acids: CASSPRTGTNEKLFF. The CDR3 coding sequence is TGTGCCAGCAGCCCCAGGACAGGGACGAATGAAAAACTGTTTTTT. V usage is TRBV5-4 and J usage is TRBJ1-4; 8 bases are shared with TRBD1. Germline V lookup: CDR1 SGHNT, CDR2 YYREEE (reference sequence). The junction had 7 bases not matched to a gene; V was cut back by 4 bases and J by 5 bases. CDR3 length equals 15 residues. The whole variable domain, remainder taken from reference TRBV5-4 and TRBJ1-4, is ETGVTQSPTHLIKTRGQQVTLRCSSQSGHNTVSWYQQALGQGPQFIFQYYREEENGRGNFPPRFSGLQFPNYSSELNVNALELDDSALYLCASSPRTGTNEKLFFGSGTQLSVL.